This T cell receptor (beta chain) was sequenced in a study of blood T cell repertoires in COVID-19. As for the study in general: Donors in the United States, Italy and Spain gave samples during acute or convalescent COVID-19. Sources were T cells, B-cell-depleted T cells, or PBMCs; the material itself was cDNA or gDNA.

The CDR3 extends over 14 amino acids. The germline V gene has CDR1 SEHNR and CDR2 FQNEAQ (reference sequence). The V end was cut by 8 bases, the J end by 1 base, with 12 bases between. Authors' methods: By means of reference gene primer amplification, nucleated cell counts were estimated. The method was immunoSEQ multiplex PCR; TCRdb's version includes in-frame clones alone and lacks a portion of them. V and J calls and clone size follow that table, whereas D and trimming were derived from the DNA. Among 160,000 or so clones listed, around 85% were seen once. A few counts support this clone. The V and J genes are TRBV7-9 and TRBJ1-5; D might be TRBD1 (6 bases). Sample: peripheral blood. This receptor was obtained from a man aged 55-75 years with active or convalescent COVID-19. The CDR3 is CASGTLESNQPQHF. CDR3 nucleotide sequence: TGTGCCAGCGGGACATTGGAAAGCAATCAGCCCCAGCATTTT.